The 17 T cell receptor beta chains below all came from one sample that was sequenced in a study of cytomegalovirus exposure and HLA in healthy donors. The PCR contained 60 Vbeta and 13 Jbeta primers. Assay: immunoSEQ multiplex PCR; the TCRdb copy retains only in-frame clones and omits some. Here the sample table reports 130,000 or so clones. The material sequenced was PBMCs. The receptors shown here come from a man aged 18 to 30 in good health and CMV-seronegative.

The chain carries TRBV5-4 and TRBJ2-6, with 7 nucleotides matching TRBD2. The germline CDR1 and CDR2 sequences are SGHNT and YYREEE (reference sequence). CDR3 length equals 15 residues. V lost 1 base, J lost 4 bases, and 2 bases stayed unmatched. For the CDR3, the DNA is TGTGCCAGCAGCTTGAGCGGGACCGGGGCCAACGTCCTGACTTTC. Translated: CASSLSGTGANVLTF.

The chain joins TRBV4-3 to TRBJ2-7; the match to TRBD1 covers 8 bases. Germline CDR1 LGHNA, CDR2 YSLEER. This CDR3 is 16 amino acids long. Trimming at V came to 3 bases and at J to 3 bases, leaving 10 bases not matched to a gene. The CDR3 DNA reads TGCGCCAGCAGCCATAGTTCCGGGACAGGCCGCTACGAGCAGTACTTC. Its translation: CASSHSSGTGRYEQYF.

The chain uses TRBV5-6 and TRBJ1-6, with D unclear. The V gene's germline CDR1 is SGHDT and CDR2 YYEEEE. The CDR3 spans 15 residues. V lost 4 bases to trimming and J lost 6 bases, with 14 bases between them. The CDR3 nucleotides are TGTGCCAGCAGCGAGGTATTGGCCGTTAATTCACCCCTCCACTTT. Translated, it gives CASSEVLAVNSPLHF. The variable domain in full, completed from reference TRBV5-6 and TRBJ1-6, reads DAGVTQSPTHLIKTRGQQVTLRCSPKSGHDTVSWYQQALGQGPQFIFQYYEEEERQRGNFPDRFSGHQFPNYSSELNVNALLLGDSALYLCASSEVLAVNSPLHFGNGTRLTVT.

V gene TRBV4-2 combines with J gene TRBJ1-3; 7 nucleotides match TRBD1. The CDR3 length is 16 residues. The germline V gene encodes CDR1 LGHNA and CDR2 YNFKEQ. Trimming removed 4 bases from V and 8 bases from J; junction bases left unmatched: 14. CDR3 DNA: TGTGCCAGCAGCCCCGTCCGGGACAGCAAGGGCGACACCATATATTTT. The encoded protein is CASSPVRDSKGDTIYF.

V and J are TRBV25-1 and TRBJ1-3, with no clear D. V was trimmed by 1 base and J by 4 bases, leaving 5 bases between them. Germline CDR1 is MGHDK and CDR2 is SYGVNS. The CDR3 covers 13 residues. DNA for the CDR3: TGTGCCAGCAGTGAATCCCTCGGAAACACCATATATTTT. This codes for CASSESLGNTIYF.

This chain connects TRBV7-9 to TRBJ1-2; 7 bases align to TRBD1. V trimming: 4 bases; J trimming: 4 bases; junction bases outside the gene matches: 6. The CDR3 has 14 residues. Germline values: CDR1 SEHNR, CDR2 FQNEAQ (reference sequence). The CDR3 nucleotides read TGTGCCAGCAGCTCCAGACAGGGCCCCTATGGCTACACCTTC. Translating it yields CASSSRQGPYGYTF.

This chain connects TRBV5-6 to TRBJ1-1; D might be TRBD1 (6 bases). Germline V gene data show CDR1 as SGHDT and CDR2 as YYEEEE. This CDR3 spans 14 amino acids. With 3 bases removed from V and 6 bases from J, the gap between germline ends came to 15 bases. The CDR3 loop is CASSSRGVSPEAFF. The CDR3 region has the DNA TGTGCCAGCAGCTCCAGGGGAGTTAGCCCTGAAGCTTTCTTT.

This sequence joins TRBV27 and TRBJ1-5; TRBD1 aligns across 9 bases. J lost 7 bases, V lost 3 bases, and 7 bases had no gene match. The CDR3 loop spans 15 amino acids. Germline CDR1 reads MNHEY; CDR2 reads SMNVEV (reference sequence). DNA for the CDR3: TGTGCCAGCAGTTTTTTGGGACAGGGCCACCAGCCCCAGCATTTT. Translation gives CASSFLGQGHQPQHF.

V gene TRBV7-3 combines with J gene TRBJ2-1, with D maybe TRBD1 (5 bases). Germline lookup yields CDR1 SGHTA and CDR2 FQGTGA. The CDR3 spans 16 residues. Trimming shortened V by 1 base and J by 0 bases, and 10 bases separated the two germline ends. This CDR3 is CASSLRGSSSYNEQFF. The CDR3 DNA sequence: TGTGCCAGCAGCTTAAGGGGCTCGAGCTCCTACAATGAGCAGTTCTTC.

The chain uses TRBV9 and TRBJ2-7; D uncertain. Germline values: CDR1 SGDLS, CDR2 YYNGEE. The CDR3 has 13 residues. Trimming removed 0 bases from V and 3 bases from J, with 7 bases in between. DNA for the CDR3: TGTGCCAGCAGCGTAGCGCCCGGCTACGAGCAGTACTTC. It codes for CASSVAPGYEQYF.

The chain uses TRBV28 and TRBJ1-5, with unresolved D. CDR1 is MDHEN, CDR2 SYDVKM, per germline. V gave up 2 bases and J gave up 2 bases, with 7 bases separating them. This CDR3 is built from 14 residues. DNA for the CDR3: TGTGCCAGCAGTTTAGGACTGCGCAATCAGCCCCAGCATTTT. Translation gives CASSLGLRNQPQHF. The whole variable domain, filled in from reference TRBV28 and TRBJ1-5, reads DVKVTQSSRYLVKRTGEKVFLECVQDMDHENMFWYRQDPGLGLRLIYFSYDVKMKEKGDIPEGYSVSREKKERFSLILESASTNQTSMYLCASSLGLRNQPQHFGDGTRLSIL.

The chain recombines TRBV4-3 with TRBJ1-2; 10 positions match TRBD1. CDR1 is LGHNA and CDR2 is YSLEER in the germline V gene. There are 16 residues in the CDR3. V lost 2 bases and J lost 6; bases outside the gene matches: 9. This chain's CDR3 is CASSQNAGTGVHGYTF. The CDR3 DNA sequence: TGCGCCAGCAGCCAAAACGCCGGGACAGGGGTTCATGGCTACACCTTC.

As DNA, the CDR3 is TGTGCCAGCAGCCCTGTAGCGGGGGCGGCAGATACGCAGTATTTT. Amino acids: CASSPVAGAADTQYF. This chain connects TRBV6-4 to TRBJ2-3; the match to TRBD2 covers 9 bases. Germline loops: CDR1 MRHNA, CDR2 SNTAGT. This CDR3 is built from 15 residues. Unmatched junction bases numbered 8, after V lost 6 bases and J lost 4 bases.

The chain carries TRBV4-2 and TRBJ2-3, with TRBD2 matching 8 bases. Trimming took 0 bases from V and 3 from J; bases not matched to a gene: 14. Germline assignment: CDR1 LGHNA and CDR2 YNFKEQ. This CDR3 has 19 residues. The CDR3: CASSQEAAGAPIPTDTQYF. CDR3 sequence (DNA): TGTGCCAGCAGCCAAGAAGCAGCGGGAGCACCCATCCCAACAGATACGCAGTATTTT.

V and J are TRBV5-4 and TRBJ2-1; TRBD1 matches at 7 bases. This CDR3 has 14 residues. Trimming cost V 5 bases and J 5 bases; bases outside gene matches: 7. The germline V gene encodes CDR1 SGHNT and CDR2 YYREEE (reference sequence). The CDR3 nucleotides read TGTGCCAGCAGGGACGGGACAGTAAACAATGAGCAGTTCTTC. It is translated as CASRDGTVNNEQFF.

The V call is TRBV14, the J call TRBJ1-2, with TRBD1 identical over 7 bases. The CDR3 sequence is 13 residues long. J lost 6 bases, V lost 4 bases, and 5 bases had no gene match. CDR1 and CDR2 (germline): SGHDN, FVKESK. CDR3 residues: CASSPLTGHGYTF. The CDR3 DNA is TGTGCCAGCAGCCCGTTGACAGGGCATGGCTACACCTTC.

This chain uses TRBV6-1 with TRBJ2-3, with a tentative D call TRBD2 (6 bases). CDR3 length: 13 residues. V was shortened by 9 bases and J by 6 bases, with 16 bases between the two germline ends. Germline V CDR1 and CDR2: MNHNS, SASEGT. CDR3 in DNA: TGTGCCAGAGGAGGGGTCGAGCGGGATACGCAGTATTTT. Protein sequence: CARGGVERDTQYF.